This T cell receptor beta chain is drawn from a study of cytomegalovirus exposure and HLA in healthy donors. Whole-study results and caveats: Most likely, a cluster of highly shared sequence variants arose as a sequencing artifact. The productive fraction for most TCR beta V segments was about 87% or about 30% in an earlier analysis.

60 Vbeta and 13 Jbeta primers were used in PCR. Clones were read by immunoSEQ multiplex PCR, and TCRdb kept only the in-frame ones, dropping some. The sample lists roughly 120,000 clones, 80% occurring once. With respect to this clone: The antigen is undetermined.

This receptor was obtained from a man aged 45-65 years in good health and CMV-seronegative. Sequencing used PBMCs.

The CDR3 region is CASSKPGQAFETQYF. The CDR3 coding sequence is TGTGCCAGCAGCAAACCGGGACAGGCGTTCGAGACCCAGTACTTC. The chain is built from TRBV7-9 and TRBJ2-5; 8 bases line up with TRBD1. This CDR3 has 15 residues. The V segment lost 5 bases and the J segment 5 bases; nucleotides outside the gene matches: 10. Per germline, CDR1 SEHNR and CDR2 FQNEAQ (reference sequence).